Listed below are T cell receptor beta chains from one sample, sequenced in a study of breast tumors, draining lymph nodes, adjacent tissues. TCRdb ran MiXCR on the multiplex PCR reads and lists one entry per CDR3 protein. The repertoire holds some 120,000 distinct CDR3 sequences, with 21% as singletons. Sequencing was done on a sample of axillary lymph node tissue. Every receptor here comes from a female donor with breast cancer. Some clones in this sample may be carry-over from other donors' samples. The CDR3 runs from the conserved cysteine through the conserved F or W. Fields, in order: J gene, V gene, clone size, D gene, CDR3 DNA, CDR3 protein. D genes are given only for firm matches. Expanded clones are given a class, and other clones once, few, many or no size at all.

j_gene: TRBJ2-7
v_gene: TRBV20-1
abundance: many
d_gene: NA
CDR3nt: TGCAGTGCCAGGGGGGATGAGCAGTACTTC
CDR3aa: CSARGDEQYF

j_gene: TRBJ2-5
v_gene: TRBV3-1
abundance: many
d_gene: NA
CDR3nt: TGTGCCAGCAGCCCTCTAATTTACGGTCGGACACAAGAGACCCAGTACTTC
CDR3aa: CASSPLIYGRTQETQYF

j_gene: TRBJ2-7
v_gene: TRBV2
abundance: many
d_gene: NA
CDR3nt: TGTGCCAGCAAAATTGGTGGCATTAGCTCCTACGAGCAGTACTTC
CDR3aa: CASKIGGISSYEQYF

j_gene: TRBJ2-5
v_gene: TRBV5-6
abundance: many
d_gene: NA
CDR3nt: TGTGCCAGCAGCTTGGGGAGGGAAGGGACCCAGTACTTC
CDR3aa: CASSLGREGTQYF

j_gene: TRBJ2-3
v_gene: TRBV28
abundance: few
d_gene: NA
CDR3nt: TGTGCCAGCAGTTCTAAACCTCGGGTAGATACGCAGTATTTT
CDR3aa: CASSSKPRVDTQYF

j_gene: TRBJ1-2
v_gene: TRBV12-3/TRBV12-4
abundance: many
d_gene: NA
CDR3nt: TGTGCCAGCAGTTTACGGGGTTTTGGCTACACCTTC
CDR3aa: CASSLRGFGYTF

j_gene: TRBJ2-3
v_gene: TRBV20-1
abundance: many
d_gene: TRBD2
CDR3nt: TGCAGTGCTAGTCGGACTAGCGGGAGGCCAGATACGCAGTATTTT
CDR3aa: CSASRTSGRPDTQYF

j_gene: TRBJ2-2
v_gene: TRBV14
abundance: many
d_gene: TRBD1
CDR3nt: TGTGCCAGCAGCCAAGCCGAAGTCCTCCCAGGGGGCACCGGGGAGCTGTTTTTT
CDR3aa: CASSQAEVLPGGTGELFF

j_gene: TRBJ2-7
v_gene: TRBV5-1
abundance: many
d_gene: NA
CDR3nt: TGCGCCAGCAGCCCCCGTGCCGTCTTCGAGCAGTACTTC
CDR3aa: CASSPRAVFEQYF

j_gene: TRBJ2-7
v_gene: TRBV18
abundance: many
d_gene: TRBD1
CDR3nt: TGTGCCAGCTCATCTCAGACAGGGGGCGAGCAGTACTTC
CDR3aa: CASSSQTGGEQYF

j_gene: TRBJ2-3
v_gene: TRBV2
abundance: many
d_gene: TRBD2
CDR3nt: TGTGCCAGCAGTGAAAGCGGGACGAGCACAGATACGCAGTATTTT
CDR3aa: CASSESGTSTDTQYF

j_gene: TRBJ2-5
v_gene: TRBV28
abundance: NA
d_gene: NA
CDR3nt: TGTGCCAGCAGATGGGACAATGCACAAGAGACCCAGTACTTC
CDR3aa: CASRWDNAQETQYF

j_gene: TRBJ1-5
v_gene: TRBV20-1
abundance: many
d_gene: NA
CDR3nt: TGCAGTGCTAGAGAAGGTGGTGGGGGGCCCTATAGCAATCAGCCCCAGCATTTT
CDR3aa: CSAREGGGGPYSNQPQHF

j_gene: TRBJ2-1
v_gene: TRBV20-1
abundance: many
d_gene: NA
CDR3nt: TGCAGTGCTAGAGATAAAACTAGTTACAATGAGCAGTTCTTC
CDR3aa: CSARDKTSYNEQFF

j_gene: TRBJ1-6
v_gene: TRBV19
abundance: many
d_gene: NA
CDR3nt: TGTGCCAGCGCCCGTGGGGCAGGGAATAATTCACCCCTCCACTTT
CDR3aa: CASARGAGNNSPLHF

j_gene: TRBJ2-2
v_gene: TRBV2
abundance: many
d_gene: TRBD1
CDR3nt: TGTGCCAGCCGTCCGGGACAGGGGTTCGGGGAGCTGTTTTTT
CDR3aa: CASRPGQGFGELFF

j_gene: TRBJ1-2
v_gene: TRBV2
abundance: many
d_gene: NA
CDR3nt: TGTGCCAGCAGTGAAATGACCGCGGAGGGCTACACCTTC
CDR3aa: CASSEMTAEGYTF

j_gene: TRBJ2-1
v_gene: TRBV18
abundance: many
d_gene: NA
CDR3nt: TGTGCCAGCTCACCCTATAGACTTGGTGAGCAGTTCTTC
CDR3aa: CASSPYRLGEQFF

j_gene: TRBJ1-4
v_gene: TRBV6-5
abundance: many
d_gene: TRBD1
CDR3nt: TGTGCCAGCAGAAGACAGGGTGTTGAAAAACTGTTTTTT
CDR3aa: CASRRQGVEKLFF

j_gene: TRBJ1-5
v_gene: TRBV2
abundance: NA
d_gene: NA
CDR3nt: TGTGCCAGCAAGCCCCTGGAGGGGGGTTTTAGCAATCAGCCCCAGCATTTT
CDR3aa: CASKPLEGGFSNQPQHF

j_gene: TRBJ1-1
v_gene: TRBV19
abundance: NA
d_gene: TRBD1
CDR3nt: TGTGCCAGTAGTCCGGACAGGGGAATGAACACTGAAGCTTTCTTT
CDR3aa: CASSPDRGMNTEAFF

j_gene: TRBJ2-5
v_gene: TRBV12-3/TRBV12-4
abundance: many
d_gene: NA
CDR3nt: TGTGCCAGCAGTTTAGGGCGAACCCAGTACTTC
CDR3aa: CASSLGRTQYF

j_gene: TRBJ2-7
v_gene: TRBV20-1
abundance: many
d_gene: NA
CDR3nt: TGCAGTGCCGAGGGAAGAGTCGGGGAGCAGTACTTC
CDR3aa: CSAEGRVGEQYF

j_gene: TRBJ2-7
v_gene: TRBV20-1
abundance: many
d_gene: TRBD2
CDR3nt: TGCAGTGCGCCCGGGACTAGCGGGACCTGGGAGCAGTACTTC
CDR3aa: CSAPGTSGTWEQYF

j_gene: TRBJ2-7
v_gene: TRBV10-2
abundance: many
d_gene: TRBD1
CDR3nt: TGCGCCAGCAGTGAGTTGGGACAGGGTAGAGACTACGAGCAGTACTTC
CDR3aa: CASSELGQGRDYEQYF

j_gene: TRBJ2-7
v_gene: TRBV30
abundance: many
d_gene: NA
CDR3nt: TGTGCCTGGAGGGACAAGGCAGCCTACGAGCAGTACTTC
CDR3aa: CAWRDKAAYEQYF

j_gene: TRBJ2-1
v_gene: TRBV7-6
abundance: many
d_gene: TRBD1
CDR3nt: TGTGCCAGCACCAAACAACCGGGACAGGAGGACAATGAGCAGTTCTTC
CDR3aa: CASTKQPGQEDNEQFF

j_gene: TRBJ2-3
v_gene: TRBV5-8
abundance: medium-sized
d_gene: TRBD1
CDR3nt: TGTGCCAGCAGCCCCGGACAGGGCGGGACAGATACGCAGTATTTT
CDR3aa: CASSPGQGGTDTQYF

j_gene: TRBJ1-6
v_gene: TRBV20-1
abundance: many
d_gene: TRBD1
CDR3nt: TGCAGTGCTGGAGAGGGGGCCCATAATTCACCCCTCCACTTT
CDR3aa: CSAGEGAHNSPLHF

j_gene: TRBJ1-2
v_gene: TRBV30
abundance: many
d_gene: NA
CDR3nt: TGTGCCTGGAGTGAAGGAGCTGAAGGCTACACCTTC
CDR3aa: CAWSEGAEGYTF

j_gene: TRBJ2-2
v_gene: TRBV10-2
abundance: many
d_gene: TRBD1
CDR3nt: TGCGCCAGCCGAAAGACAGGGACGGCGAACACCGGGGAGCTGTTTTTT
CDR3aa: CASRKTGTANTGELFF

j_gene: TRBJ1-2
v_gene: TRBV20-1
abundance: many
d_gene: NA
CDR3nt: TGCAGTGCTTCACTCTACAACTATGGCTACACCTTC
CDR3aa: CSASLYNYGYTF

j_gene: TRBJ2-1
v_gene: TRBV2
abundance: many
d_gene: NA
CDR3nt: TGTGCCAGCAGTGGTGTGCAGCAGTTCTTC
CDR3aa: CASSGVQQFF

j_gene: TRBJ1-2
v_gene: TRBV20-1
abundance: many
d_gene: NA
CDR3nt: TGCAGTGCTAGAGTCTCGGGTTATGGCTACACCTTC
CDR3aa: CSARVSGYGYTF

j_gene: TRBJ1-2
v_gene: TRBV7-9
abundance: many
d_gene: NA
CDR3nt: TGTGCCAGCAGCCCGACCGAGGGCTACACCTTC
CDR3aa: CASSPTEGYTF

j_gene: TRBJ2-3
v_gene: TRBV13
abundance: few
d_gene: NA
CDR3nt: TGTGCCAGCCGGCTAAGCACAGATACGCAGTATTTT
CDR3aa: CASRLSTDTQYF

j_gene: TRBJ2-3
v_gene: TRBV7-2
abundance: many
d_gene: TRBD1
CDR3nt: TGTGCCAGCAGCTCGCGACAGGGGGCGACAGATACGCAGTATTTT
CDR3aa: CASSSRQGATDTQYF

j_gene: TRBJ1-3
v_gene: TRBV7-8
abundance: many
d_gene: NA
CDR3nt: TGTGCCAGCGGAGGGCGGTCCTCTGGAAACACCATATATTTT
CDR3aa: CASGGRSSGNTIYF

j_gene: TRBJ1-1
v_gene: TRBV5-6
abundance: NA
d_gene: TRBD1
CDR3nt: TGTGCCAGCAGCTCGGAACAGGGGCCGAACACTGAAGCTTTCTTT
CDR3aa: CASSSEQGPNTEAFF

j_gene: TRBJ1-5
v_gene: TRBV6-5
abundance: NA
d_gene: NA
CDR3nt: TGTGCCAGCAGTTCCCGGGGACCCGGGTTGCAGCCCCAGCATTTT
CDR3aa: CASSSRGPGLQPQHF

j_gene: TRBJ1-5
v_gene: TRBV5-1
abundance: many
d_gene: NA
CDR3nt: TGCGCCAGCAGCAAAGATGGGCAGGGTAATCAGCCCCAGCATTTT
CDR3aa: CASSKDGQGNQPQHF

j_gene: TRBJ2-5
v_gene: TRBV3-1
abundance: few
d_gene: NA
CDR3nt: TGTGCCAGCAGCCATTTCATACTCCGCGGGCACCAAGAGACCCAGTACTTC
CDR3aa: CASSHFILRGHQETQYF

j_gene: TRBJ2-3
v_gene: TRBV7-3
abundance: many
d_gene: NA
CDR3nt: TGTGCCAGCAGCCCTAACTCCGGGACCGCACCAGATACGCAGTATTTT
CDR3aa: CASSPNSGTAPDTQYF

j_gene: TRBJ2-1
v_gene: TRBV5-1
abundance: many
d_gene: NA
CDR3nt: TGCGCCAGCAGCTTGGTGGGCGAGGATGAGCAGTTCTTC
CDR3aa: CASSLVGEDEQFF

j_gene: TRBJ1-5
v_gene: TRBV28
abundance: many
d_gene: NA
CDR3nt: TGTGCCAGCAGTTTATTCGTCGGGTCTCCGAGCAATCAGCCCCAGCATTTT
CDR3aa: CASSLFVGSPSNQPQHF

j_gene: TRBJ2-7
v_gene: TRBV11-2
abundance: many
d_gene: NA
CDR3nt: TGTGCCAGCAGCGCCTACACGGGCGCCTACGAGCGATACTTC
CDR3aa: CASSAYTGAYERYF

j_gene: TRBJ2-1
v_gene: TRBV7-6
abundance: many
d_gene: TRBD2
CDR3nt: TGTGCCAGCAGCTTAGCGACCCATAGCGGGAGGTCTAAGGGGAATGAGCAGTTCTTC
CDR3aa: CASSLATHSGRSKGNEQFF

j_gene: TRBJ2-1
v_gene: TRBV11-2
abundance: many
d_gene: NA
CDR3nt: TGTGCCAGCAGCATCATGGGACTCGACCTTAACAATGAGCAGTTCTTC
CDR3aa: CASSIMGLDLNNEQFF